This TCR beta chain was captured by sequencing in a study of cytomegalovirus exposure and HLA in healthy donors. Study-wide results and limits: Cytomegalovirus status was reportedly diagnosed by the classifier with high sensitivity and specificity. Overall, roughly 150 TCR beta chains were annotated as cytomegalovirus-associated. In vitro experiments confirmed that a few CMV-associated chains were specific for CMV antigens.

Comments on this clone: The target antigen is unknown.

PCR involved 60 Vbeta and 13 Jbeta primers. Assay used: immunoSEQ multiplex PCR; TCRdb lists only in-frame clones, some missing. The sample consists of about 190,000 clones, under 80% of them appearing once. This CDR3 has 16 amino acids. The J segment lost 3 bases and the V segment lost 1 base, leaving 4 bases of the junction unmatched. Germline loops: CDR1 LNHDA, CDR2 SQIVND (reference sequence). Sequenced: PBMCs. This TCR was recovered from a man aged 25-45 years in good health and CMV-seropositive. This chain uses TRBV19 with TRBJ2-1; 9 nucleotides align to TRBD1. This CDR3 reads CASSIGTGVLYNEQFF. CDR3 DNA sequence: TGTGCCAGTAGTATAGGGACAGGGGTGCTCTACAATGAGCAGTTCTTC.